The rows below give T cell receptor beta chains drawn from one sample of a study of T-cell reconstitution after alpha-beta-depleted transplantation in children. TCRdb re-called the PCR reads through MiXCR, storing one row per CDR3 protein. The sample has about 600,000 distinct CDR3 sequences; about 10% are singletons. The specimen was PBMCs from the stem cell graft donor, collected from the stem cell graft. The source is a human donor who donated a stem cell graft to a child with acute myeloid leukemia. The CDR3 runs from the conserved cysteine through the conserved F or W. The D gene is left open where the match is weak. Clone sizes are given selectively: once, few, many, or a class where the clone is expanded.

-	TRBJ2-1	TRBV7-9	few	TGTGCCAGCAGCGGGTCGCAGATTCAGTTCTTC	CASSGSQIQFF
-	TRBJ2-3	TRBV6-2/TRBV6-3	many	TGTGCCAGCAGTTTACCCGCCCAACCGACAGATACGCAGTATTTT	CASSLPAQPTDTQYF
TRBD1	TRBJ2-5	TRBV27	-	TGTGCCAGCAGTACCCGGGACAGGGGCACCGAGACCCAGTACTTC	CASSTRDRGTETQYF
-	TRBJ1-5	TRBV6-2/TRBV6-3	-	TGTGCCAGCAACCGGGGGGCCCTTGGCAATCAGCCCCAGCATTTT	CASNRGALGNQPQHF
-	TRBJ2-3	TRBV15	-	TGTGCCACCAGCGGGGGGCAGCGGGACCCCACAGATACGCAGTATTTT	CATSGGQRDPTDTQYF
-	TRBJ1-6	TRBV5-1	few	TGCGCCAGCAGCTTGGTGGGACTTTCACCCCTCCACTTT	CASSLVGLSPLHF
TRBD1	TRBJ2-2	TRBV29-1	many	TGCAGCGTGGAGGACAGGGTGGAGACCGGGGAGCTGTTTTTT	CSVEDRVETGELFF
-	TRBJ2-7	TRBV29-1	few	TGCAGCGTTGCCCCCAGGGGTCTCGAGCAGTACTTC	CSVAPRGLEQYF
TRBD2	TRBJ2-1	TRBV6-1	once	TGTGCCGGAAGGCCGGGACTAGGGTCCTACAATGAGCAGTTCTTC	CAGRPGLGSYNEQFF
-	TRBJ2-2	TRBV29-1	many	TGCAGCGTTGAAGATGGGGGCCGCCGGGCCCGGAACACCGGGGAGCTGTTTTTT	CSVEDGGRRARNTGELFF
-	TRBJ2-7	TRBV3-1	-	TGTGCCAGCAGCCAAGTGGCCAGGGAGCAGTACTTC	CASSQVAREQYF
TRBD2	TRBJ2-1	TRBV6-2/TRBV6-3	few	TGTGCCAGCAGTTTCCCCGGGACTAGCGGGAGGGGAAATGAGCAGTTCTTC	CASSFPGTSGRGNEQFF
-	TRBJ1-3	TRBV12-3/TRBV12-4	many	TGTGCCAGCAGTTTGCAGGGGAGGAACACCATATATTTT	CASSLQGRNTIYF
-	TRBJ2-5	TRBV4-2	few	TGTGCCAGCAGCCCCACCACTAGGGGCCAAGAGACCCAGTACTTC	CASSPTTRGQETQYF
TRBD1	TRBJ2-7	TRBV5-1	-	TGCGCCAGCAGCTTCGAGGGACAGGGAACTTACGAGCAGTACTTC	CASSFEGQGTYEQYF
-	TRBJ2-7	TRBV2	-	TGTGCCAGCAGTGACGGGAATAGCTCCTACGAGCAGTACTTC	CASSDGNSSYEQYF
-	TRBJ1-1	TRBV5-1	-	TGCGCCAGCAGCTTGGAGGGGGGAAGCACTGAAGCTTTCTTT	CASSLEGGSTEAFF
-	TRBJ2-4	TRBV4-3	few	TGCGCCAGCAGCCCACGGGGGGCGGGGGAAAACATTCAGTACTTC	CASSPRGAGENIQYF
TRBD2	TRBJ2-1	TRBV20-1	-	TGCAGTGCTACCCTCGCCGGCAGGACTAGCGGGAGAGGTTGGCAGTTCTTC	CSATLAGRTSGRGWQFF
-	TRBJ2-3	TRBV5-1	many	TGCGCCAGCAGCCACTACAGCACAGATACGCAGTATTTT	CASSHYSTDTQYF
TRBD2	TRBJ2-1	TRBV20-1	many	TGCAGTGCTAGGGCCGGGACTAGCGGGACAAGACCATACAATGAGCAGTTCTTC	CSARAGTSGTRPYNEQFF
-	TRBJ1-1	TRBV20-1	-	TGCAGTGCGCGGGACACTGAAGCTTTCTTT	CSARDTEAFF
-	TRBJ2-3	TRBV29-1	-	TGCAGCGCCGCACCTGGACAAGATACGCAGTATTTT	CSAAPGQDTQYF
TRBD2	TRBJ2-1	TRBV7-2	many	TGTGCCAGCAGCTTAGGGACTAGCCGGGACAATGAGCAGTTCTTC	CASSLGTSRDNEQFF
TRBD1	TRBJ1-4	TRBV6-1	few	TGTGCCAGCAGTGGAGACAGGGGAAATCAACAACTGTTTTTT	CASSGDRGNQQLFF
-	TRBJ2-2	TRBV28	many	TGTGCCAGCCATAGGGTAACCGGGGAGCTGTTTTTT	CASHRVTGELFF
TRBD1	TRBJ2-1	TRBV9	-	TGTGCCAGCAGCGAGAACGGACAGGGCTTCTACAATGAGCAGTTCTTC	CASSENGQGFYNEQFF
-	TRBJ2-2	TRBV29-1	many	TGCAGCGTCATCGGGGGCAGGGCGGCCACCGGGGAGCTGTTTTTT	CSVIGGRAATGELFF
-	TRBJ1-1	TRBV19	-	TGTGCCAGTAGTATAGCTTCCGCGCCGAACACTGAAGCTTTCTTT	CASSIASAPNTEAFF
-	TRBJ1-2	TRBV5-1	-	TGCGCCAGCAGCTTCTCAGCTTATGGCTACACCTTC	CASSFSAYGYTF
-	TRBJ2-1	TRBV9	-	TGTGCCAGCAGCGTAGCGGTGGGCCCGGGGGACAATGAGCAGTTCTTC	CASSVAVGPGDNEQFF
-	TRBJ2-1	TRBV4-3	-	TGCGCCAGCAGCCAAGGGGGGCAGAGGTTCGCTGAGCAGTTCTTC	CASSQGGQRFAEQFF
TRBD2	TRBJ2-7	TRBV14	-	TGTGCCAGCAACCTAGCGGGAGGGACCTACGAGCAGTACTTC	CASNLAGGTYEQYF
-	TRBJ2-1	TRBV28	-	TGTGCCAGCAACACTGCTAGGAGTGGGAATGAGCAGTTCTTC	CASNTARSGNEQFF
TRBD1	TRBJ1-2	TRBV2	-	TGTGCCAGCAGGGAGGGACAGGTCTATGGCTACACCTTC	CASREGQVYGYTF
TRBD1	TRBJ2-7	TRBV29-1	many	TGCAGCGTTACCGGGACAGACCACTACGAGCAGTACTTC	CSVTGTDHYEQYF
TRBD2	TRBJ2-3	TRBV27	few	TGTGCCAGCAGTCGCCCGGGCGGGAGAAGCACAGATACGCAGTATTTT	CASSRPGGRSTDTQYF
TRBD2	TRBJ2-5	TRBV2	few	TGTGCCAGCAGACGGGCTGTGGGACTAGCGGAGACCCAGTACTTC	CASRRAVGLAETQYF
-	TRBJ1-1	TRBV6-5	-	TGTGCCAGCAGTCGCCTAAAATCAGGGAACACTGAAGCTTTCTTT	CASSRLKSGNTEAFF
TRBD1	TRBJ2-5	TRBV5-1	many	TGCGCCAGCAGCTTGTTTCGGGACAGGGGCCAAGAGACCCAGTACTTC	CASSLFRDRGQETQYF
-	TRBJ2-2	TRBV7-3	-	TGTGCCAGCAGCTTAGCGTCTGGCAGAAGTAACACCGGGGAGCTGTTTTTT	CASSLASGRSNTGELFF
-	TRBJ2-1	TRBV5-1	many	TGCGCCAGCGGGGGGCTCCATAATGAGCAGTTCTTC	CASGGLHNEQFF
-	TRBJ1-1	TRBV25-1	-	TGTGCCAGCAGTCCCGTTGGCCCCGGTGAAGCTTTCTTT	CASSPVGPGEAFF
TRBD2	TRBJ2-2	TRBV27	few	TGTGCCAGCAGACTGGGGACTAGCGGAAACACCGGGGAGCTGTTTTTT	CASRLGTSGNTGELFF
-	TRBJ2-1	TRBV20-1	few	TGCAGTGCTAGCGGGAGCCACAATGAGCAGTTCTTC	CSASGSHNEQFF
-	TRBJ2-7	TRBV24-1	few	TGTGCCACCAGTGACTCCCTCCGGGACTGCGGTATCTACGAGCAGTACTTC	CATSDSLRDCGIYEQYF
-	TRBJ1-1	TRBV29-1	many	TGCAGCGGGAGAGTGAGGGACACTGAAGCTTTCTTT	CSGRVRDTEAFF
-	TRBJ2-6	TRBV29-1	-	TGCAGCGTTGGAGGGTGGAGAACCTCTGGGGCCAACGTCCTGACTTTC	CSVGGWRTSGANVLTF
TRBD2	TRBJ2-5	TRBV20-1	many	TGCAGTGCAGGGACTAGCGGAATCCAAGAGACCCAGTACTTC	CSAGTSGIQETQYF
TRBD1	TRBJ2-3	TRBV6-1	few	TGTGCCAGCAGACCGGGACAGACTCTAGATACGCAGTATTTT	CASRPGQTLDTQYF
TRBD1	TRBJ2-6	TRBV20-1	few	TGCAGTGCTAAGGACAGGCCTGGGGCCAACGTCCTGACTTTC	CSAKDRPGANVLTF
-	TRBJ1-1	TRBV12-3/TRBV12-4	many	TGTGCCAGCAGTTTAGCTCAGAACACTGAAGCTTTCTTT	CASSLAQNTEAFF
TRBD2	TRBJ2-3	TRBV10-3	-	TGTGCCGCGAGCGGGAGGGGGTGGGAGGATACGCAGTATTTT	CAASGRGWEDTQYF
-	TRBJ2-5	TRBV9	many	TGTGCCAGCAGCGTAGGCACAGGGAAGAATGGAGAGACCCAGTACTTC	CASSVGTGKNGETQYF